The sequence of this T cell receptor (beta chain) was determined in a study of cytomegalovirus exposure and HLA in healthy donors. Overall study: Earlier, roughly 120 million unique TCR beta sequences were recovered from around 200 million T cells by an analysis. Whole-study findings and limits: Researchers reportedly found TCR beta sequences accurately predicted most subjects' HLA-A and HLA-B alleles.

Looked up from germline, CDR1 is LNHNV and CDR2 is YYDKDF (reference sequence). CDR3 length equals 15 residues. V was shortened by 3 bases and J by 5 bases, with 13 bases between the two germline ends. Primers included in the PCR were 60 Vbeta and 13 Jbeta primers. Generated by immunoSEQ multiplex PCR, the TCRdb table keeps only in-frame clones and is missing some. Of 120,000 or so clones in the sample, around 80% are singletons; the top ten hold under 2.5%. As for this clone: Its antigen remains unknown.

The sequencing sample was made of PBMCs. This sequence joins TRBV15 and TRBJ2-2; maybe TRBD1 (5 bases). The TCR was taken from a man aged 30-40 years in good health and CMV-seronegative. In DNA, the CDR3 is TGTGCCACCAGCAGTGAGGACCAGGGAACCGGGGAGCTGTTTTTT. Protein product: CATSSEDQGTGELFF.